Listed below are T cell receptor beta chains from one sample, sequenced in a study of PD-L1 blockade in urothelial cancer. Produced via immunoSEQ multiplex PCR; TCRdb's table is partial and in-frame only. The sample includes about 120,000 clones, around nine tenths of them seen just once. The sample in question was PBMCs, obtained around atezolizumab (anti-PD-L1) treatment. These receptors all stem from a man in his 60s with urothelial cancer. CDR3s include the opening cysteine and the closing phenylalanine or tryptophan. D genes are given only for firm matches. Only part of the rows carry a size: once, few, many, or a class if the clone is expanded.

v_gene	abundance	d_gene	j_gene	CDR3nt	CDR3aa
TRBV10-2	-	TRBD2	TRBJ2-5	TGCGCCAGCAGCCCCGGGGGGGGGACCCAGTACTTC	CASSPGGGTQYF
TRBV6-6	few	-	TRBJ1-1	TGTGCCAGCAATCGGGTGGAGGGTGAAGCTTTCTTT	CASNRVEGEAFF
TRBV7-6	once	TRBD2	TRBJ2-7	TGTGCCAGCAGCCGGACTAGCGGGGGGGCCTACGAGCAGTACTTC	CASSRTSGGAYEQYF
TRBV19	-	TRBD2	TRBJ2-1	TGTGCCAGTACCTACCGCGGGGGGTCCTACAATGAGCAGTTCTTC	CASTYRGGSYNEQFF
TRBV5-1	-	TRBD1	TRBJ2-2	TGCGCCAGCAGCTTACAAGGACAGGGGAGAACCGGGGAGCTGTTTTTT	CASSLQGQGRTGELFF
TRBV7-2	-	TRBD2	TRBJ2-7	TGTGCCAGCAGCTTAGATGGCGGGAGGGGTTACGAGCAGTACTTC	CASSLDGGRGYEQYF
TRBV30	-	-	TRBJ2-7	TGTGCCTGGAGTGTATCTATCTACGAGCAGTACTTC	CAWSVSIYEQYF
TRBV7-9	-	-	TRBJ2-3	TGTGCCAGCACTCCCACAGATACGCAGTATTTT	CASTPTDTQYF
TRBV28	-	TRBD1	TRBJ1-6	TGTGCCAGCAGTTTGTCGGGGACAGGGCTTAATTCACCCCTCCACTTT	CASSLSGTGLNSPLHF
TRBV28	-	TRBD1	TRBJ1-1	TGTGCCAGCAGTTTATCCGTACTGCTGACAGGGAAGACTGAAGCTTTCTTT	CASSLSVLLTGKTEAFF